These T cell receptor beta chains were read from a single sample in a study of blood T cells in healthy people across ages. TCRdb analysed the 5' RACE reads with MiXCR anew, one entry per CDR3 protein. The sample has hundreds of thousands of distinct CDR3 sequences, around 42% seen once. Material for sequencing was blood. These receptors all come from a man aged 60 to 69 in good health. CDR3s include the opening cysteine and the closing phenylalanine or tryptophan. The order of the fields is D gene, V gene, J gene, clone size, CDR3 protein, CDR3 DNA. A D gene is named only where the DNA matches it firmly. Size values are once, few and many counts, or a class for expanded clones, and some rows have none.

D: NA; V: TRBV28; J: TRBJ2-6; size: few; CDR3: CASSFLGDGANVLTF; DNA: TGTGCCAGCAGTTTTCTAGGGGATGGGGCCAACGTCCTGACTTTC
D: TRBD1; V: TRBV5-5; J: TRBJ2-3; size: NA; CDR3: CASNDRGWTDTQYF; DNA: TGTGCCAGCAACGACAGGGGGTGGACAGATACGCAGTATTTT
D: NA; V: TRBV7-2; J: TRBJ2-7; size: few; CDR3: CASSQYKGGTYEQYF; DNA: TGTGCCAGCAGCCAATACAAAGGGGGTACCTACGAGCAGTACTTC
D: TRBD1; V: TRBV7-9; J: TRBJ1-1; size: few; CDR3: CASSFETGGDAFF; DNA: TGTGCCAGCAGCTTCGAGACAGGGGGCGACGCTTTCTTT
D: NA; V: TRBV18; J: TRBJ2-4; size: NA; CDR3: CASSRGTKNIQYF; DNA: TGTGCCAGCTCCCGGGGTACGAAAAACATTCAGTACTTC
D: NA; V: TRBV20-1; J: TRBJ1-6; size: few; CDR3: CSARDGTYNSPLHF; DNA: TGCAGTGCTAGAGATGGGACCTATAATTCACCCCTCCACTTT
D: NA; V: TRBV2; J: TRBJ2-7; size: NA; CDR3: CASGEGLPTGEQYF; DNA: TGTGCCAGTGGAGAGGGGCTCCCTACAGGCGAGCAGTACTTC
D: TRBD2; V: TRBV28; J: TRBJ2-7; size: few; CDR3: CASSLGLAGIQYF; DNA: TGTGCCAGCAGCCTCGGCCTAGCGGGGATTCAGTACTTC
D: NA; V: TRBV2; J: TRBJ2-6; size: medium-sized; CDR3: CASSVDRHSGANVLTF; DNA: TGTGCCAGCAGTGTGGACCGACACTCTGGGGCCAACGTCCTGACTTTC
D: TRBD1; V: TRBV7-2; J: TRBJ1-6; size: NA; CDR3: CASSLVATGVSPLHF; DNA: TGTGCCAGCAGCTTAGTTGCGACAGGGGTCTCACCCCTCCACTTT
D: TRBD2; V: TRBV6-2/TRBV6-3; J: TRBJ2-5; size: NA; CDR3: CASSSIAGSAETQYF; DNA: TGTGCCAGCAGTTCGATAGCGGGGAGTGCCGAGACCCAGTACTTC
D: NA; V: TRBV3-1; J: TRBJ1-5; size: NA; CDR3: CASSQGYSNRPQHF; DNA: TGTGCCAGCAGCCAAGGGTATAGCAATCGGCCCCAGCATTTT
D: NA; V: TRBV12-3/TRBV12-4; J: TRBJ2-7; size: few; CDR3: CASSFEVTHEQYF; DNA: TGTGCCAGCAGTTTCGAAGTAACCCACGAGCAGTACTTC
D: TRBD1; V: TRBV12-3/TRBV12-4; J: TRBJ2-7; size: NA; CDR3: CASRRTGGPHEQYF; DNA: TGTGCCAGCAGGCGGACAGGGGGCCCCCACGAGCAGTACTTC
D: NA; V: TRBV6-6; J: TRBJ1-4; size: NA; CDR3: CASSYKGQVEKLFF; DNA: TGTGCCAGCAGTTACAAAGGACAAGTCGAAAAACTGTTTTTT
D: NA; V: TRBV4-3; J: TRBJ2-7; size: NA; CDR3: CASSQYQGSLNEQYF; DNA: TGCGCCAGCAGCCAATATCAGGGCAGCCTTAACGAGCAGTACTTC
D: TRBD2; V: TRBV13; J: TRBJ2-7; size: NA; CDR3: CASSRLTSGTYEQYF; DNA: TGTGCCAGCAGCCGTTTGACTAGCGGGACCTACGAGCAGTACTTC
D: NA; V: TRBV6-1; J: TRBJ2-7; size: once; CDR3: CASSELLASNIYEQYF; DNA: TGTGCCAGCAGTGAACTTCTCGCAAGCAATATCTACGAGCAGTACTTC
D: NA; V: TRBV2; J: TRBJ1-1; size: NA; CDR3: CASCRQGYTEAFF; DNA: TGTGCCAGCTGCCGCCAAGGTTATACTGAAGCTTTCTTT
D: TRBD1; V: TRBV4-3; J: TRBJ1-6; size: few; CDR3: CASKIQGADSPLHF; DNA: TGCGCCAGCAAAATACAGGGGGCGGACTCACCCCTCCACTTT
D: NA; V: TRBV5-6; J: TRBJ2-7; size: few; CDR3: CASNLGQAYEQYF; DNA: TGTGCCAGCAACCTAGGACAAGCCTACGAGCAGTACTTC
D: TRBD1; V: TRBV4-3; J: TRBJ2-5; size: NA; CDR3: CASSPRTGGAGEQYF; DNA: TGCGCCAGCAGCCCCCGGACAGGGGGCGCGGGTGAGCAGTACTTC
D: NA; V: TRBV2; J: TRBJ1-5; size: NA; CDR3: CASRQGFDNQPQHF; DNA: TGTGCCAGCAGACAGGGTTTTGACAATCAGCCCCAGCATTTT
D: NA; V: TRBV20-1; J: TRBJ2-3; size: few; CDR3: CSAPYLSSTDTQYF; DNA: TGCAGTGCTCCTTACCTATCCAGCACAGATACGCAGTATTTT
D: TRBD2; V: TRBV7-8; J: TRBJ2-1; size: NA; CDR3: CASSLDPAGGYSYNEQFF; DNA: TGTGCCAGCAGCTTAGACCCGGCGGGGGGATACTCCTACAATGAGCAGTTCTTC
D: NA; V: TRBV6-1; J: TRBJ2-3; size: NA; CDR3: CASSLRGNTQYF; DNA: TGTGCCAGCAGTTTACGTGGAAATACGCAGTATTTT
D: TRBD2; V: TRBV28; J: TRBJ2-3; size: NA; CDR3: CASSLWTSGGGMVDTQYF; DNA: TGTGCCAGCAGTTTATGGACTAGCGGGGGAGGTATGGTGGATACGCAGTATTTT
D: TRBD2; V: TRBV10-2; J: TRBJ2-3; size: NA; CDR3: CASSEPAGGLDTQYF; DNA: TGCGCCAGCAGTGAGCCAGCGGGGGGGCTAGATACGCAGTATTTT
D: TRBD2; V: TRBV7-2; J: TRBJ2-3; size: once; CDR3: CASSLPYAGESTDTQYF; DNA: TGTGCCAGCAGCTTACCTTACGCGGGGGAAAGCACAGATACGCAGTATTTT
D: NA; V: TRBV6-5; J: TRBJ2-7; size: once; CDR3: CASSQDGENSYNEQYF; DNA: TGTGCCAGCAGCCAGGACGGGGAGAACTCCTACAATGAGCAGTACTTC
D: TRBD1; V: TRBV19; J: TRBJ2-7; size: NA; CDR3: CASSMPDRGSYEQYF; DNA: TGTGCCAGTAGTATGCCGGACAGGGGGTCCTACGAGCAGTACTTC
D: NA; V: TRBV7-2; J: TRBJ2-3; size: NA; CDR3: CASTLSTDTQYF; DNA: TGTGCCAGCACACTGAGCACAGATACGCAGTATTTT
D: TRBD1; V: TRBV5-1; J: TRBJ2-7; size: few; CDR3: CASSASGTGVNEQYF; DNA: TGCGCCAGCAGCGCTTCCGGGACAGGGGTCAACGAGCAGTACTTC
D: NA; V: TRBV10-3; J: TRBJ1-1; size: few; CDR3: CANWDGIMNTEAFF; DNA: TGTGCCAACTGGGACGGAATCATGAACACTGAAGCTTTCTTT
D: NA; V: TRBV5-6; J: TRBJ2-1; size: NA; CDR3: CASSPVEGPAWKFF; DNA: TGTGCCAGCAGCCCAGTAGAGGGCCCAGCATGGAAGTTCTTC
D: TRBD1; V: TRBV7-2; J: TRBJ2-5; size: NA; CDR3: CASNNRQGLQETQYF; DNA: TGTGCCAGCAACAACCGACAGGGATTACAAGAGACCCAGTACTTC
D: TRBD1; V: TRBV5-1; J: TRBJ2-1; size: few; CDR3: CASSPDRGLHNEQFF; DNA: TGCGCCAGCAGCCCAGACAGGGGGCTCCACAATGAGCAGTTCTTC
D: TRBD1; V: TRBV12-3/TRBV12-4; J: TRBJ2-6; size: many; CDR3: CASMGGQGPRGANVLTF; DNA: TGTGCCAGCATGGGAGGACAGGGCCCGCGAGGGGCCAACGTCCTGACTTTC
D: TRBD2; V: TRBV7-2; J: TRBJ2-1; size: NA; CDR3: CASSRKGLAGNYNEQFF; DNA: TGTGCCAGCAGCCGAAAGGGACTAGCGGGTAACTACAATGAGCAGTTCTTC
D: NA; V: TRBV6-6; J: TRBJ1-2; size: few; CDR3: CASTHERQVAYGYTF; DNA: TGTGCCAGCACTCACGAACGACAGGTGGCCTATGGCTACACCTTC
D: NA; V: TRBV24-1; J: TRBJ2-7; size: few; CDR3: CATSDSTVTTGEQYF; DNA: TGTGCCACCAGTGATTCGACTGTGACGACGGGCGAGCAGTACTTC
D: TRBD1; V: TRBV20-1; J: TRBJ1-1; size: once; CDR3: CSARVRQGAAFF; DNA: TGCAGTGCTAGAGTAAGACAGGGGGCGGCTTTCTTT
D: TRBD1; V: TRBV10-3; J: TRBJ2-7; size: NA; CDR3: CAISNRDRAAYEQYF; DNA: TGTGCCATCAGCAACCGGGACAGGGCAGCTTACGAGCAGTACTTC
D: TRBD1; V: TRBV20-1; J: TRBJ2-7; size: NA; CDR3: CSASRGQGSEQYF; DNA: TGCAGTGCTAGTAGGGGACAGGGGAGCGAGCAGTACTTC
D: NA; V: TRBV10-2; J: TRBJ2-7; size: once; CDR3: CASRSGGFDEQYF; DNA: TGCGCCAGCAGGAGTGGAGGTTTTGACGAGCAGTACTTC
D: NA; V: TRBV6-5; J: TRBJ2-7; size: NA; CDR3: CASSPGHTYEQYF; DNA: TGTGCCAGCAGTCCGGGACATACCTACGAGCAGTACTTC
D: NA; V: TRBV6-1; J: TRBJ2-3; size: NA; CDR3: CATGAGVTDTQYF; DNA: TGTGCCACGGGGGCAGGGGTGACAGATACGCAGTATTTT
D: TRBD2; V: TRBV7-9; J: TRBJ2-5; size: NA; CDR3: CASSWGLAGPRETQYF; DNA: TGTGCCAGCAGCTGGGGACTAGCGGGGCCCCGGGAGACCCAGTACTTC
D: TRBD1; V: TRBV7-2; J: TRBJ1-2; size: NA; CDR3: CASSPDRVYGYAF; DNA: TGTGCCAGCAGCCCGGACAGGGTGTATGGCTACGCCTTC